The entry that follows covers one T cell receptor beta chain sequence. This entry comes from a study of shared T cell receptors in the human thymus. Trimming took off 1 base at V and 10 bases at J, with 14 bases between the two ends. Germline loops: CDR1 SGHDN, CDR2 FVKESK. There are 14 residues in the CDR3. Profiled with immunoSEQ multiplex PCR; TCRdb holds only in-frame clones, not every one. The table lists 500,000 to 550,000 clones, approximately 80% of them singletons. The same sample was also used in a study of human thymus T cells. That report notes: V and J genes seemed to be used with bias in thymic and blood repertoires. Highly overlapping thymic repertoires among unrelated individuals were reported in related research.

Material: thymocytes. The sequence was collected from a boy younger than two with a congenital heart defect. The chain has TRBV14 and TRBJ2-1; no firm D call. The CDR3 reads CASSQVPSIGEQFF. The CDR3 DNA follows: TGTGCCAGCAGCCAAGTTCCCTCTATCGGGGAGCAGTTCTTC.